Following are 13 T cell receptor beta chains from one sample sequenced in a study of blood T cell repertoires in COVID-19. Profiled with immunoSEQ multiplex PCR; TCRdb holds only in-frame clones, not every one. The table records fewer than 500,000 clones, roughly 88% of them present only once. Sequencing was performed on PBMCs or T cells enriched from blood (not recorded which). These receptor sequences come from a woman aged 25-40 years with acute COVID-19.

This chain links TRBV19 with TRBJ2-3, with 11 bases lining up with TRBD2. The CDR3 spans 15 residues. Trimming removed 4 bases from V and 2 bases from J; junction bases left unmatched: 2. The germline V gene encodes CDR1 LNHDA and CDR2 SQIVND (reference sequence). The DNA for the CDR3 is TGTGCCAGTAGTACACTAGCGGGGGTCACAGATACGCAGTATTTT. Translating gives CASSTLAGVTDTQYF.

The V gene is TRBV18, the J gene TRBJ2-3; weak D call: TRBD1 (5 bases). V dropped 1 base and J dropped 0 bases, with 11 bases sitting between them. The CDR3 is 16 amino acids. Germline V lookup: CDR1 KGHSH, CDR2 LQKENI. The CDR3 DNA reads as TGTGCCAGCTCACCACTCGACAGCGTGAGCACAGATACGCAGTATTTT. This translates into CASSPLDSVSTDTQYF.

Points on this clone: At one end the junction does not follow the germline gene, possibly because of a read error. In DNA, the CDR3 is TGTGCCATCAGTGAGTCGGAGGCGGGCGAACTGATGTTC. It is translated as CAISESEAGELMF. The rearrangement uses TRBV10-3 and TRBJ2-7, with D possibly matching TRBD2 (5 bases). The germline CDR1 and CDR2 sequences are ENHRY and SYGVKD. The CDR3 spans 13 residues.

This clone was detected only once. The chain's CDR3 is CASSYWARLLYEQYF. In nucleotides, the CDR3 is TGTGCCAGCAGTTATTGGGCCAGGCTCCTCTACGAGCAGTACTTC. The chain combines TRBV5-6 with TRBJ2-7; D unresolved. Germline values: CDR1 SGHDT, CDR2 YYEEEE. V was trimmed by 5 bases and J by 3 bases, leaving 18 bases between them. The CDR3 sequence is 15 residues long.

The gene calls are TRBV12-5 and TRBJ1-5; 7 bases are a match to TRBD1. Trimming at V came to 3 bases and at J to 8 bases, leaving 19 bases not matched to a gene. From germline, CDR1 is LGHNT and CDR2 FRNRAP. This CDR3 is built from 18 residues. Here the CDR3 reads CASGFSGDGQVRGEPQHF. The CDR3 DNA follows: TGTGCTAGTGGTTTCTCGGGTGATGGACAGGTGAGAGGGGAGCCCCAGCATTTT.

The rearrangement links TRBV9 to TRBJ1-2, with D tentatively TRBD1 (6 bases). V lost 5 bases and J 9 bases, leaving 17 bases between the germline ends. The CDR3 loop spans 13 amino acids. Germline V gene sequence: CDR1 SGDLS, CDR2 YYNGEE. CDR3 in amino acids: CASRDILGASYTF. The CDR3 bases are TGTGCCAGCAGAGACATCCTGGGGGCAAGCTACACCTTC.

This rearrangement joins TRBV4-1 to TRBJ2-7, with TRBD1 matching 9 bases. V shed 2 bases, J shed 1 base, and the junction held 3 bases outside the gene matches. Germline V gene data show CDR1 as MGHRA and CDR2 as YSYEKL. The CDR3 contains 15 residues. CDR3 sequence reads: CASSQSGTGSYEQYF. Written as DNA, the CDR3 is TGCGCCAGCAGCCAATCCGGGACAGGGTCCTACGAGCAGTACTTC.

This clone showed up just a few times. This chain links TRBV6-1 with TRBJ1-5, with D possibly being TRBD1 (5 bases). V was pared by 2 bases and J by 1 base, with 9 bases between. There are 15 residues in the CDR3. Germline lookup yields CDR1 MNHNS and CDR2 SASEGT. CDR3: CASSENGASNQPQHF. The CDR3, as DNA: TGTGCCAGCAGTGAAAATGGGGCCAGCAATCAGCCCCAGCATTTT.

CDR3 region: CASSFFRGNSPLHF. CDR3 bases: TGTGCCAGCAGTTTTTTTCGGGGTAATTCACCCCTCCACTTT. The rearrangement joins TRBV27 to TRBJ1-6; the D is unclear. Trimming shortened V by 3 bases and J by 6 bases, and 9 bases separated the two germline ends. The CDR3 is 14 residues long. Germline CDR1 MNHEY, CDR2 SMNVEV (reference sequence).

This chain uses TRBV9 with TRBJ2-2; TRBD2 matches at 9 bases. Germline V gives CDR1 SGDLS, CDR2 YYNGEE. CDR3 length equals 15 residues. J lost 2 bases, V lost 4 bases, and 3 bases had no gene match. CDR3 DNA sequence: TGTGCCAGCAGCTCGACTAGCGGAAACACCGGGGAGCTGTTTTTT. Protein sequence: CASSSTSGNTGELFF.

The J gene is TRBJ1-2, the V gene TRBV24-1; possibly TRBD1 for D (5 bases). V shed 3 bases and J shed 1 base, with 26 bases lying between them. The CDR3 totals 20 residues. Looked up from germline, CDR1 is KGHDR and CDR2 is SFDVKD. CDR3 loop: CATSDEKKTPQGNNNYGYTF. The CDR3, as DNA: TGTGCCACCAGTGATGAGAAAAAAACCCCCCAGGGAAATAATAACTATGGCTACACCTTC.

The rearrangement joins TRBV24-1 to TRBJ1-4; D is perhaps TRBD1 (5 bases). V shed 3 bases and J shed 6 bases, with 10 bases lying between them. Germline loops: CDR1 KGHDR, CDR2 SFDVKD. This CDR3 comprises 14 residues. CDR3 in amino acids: CATSDPGKDEKLFF. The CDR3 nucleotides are TGTGCCACCAGTGATCCAGGGAAGGATGAAAAACTGTTTTTT.

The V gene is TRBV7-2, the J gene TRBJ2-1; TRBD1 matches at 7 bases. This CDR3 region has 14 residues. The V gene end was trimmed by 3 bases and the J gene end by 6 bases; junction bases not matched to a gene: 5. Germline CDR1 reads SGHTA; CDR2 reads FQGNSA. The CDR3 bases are TGTGCCAGCAGCTTGTCATACAGGGGCAATGAGCAGTTCTTC. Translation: CASSLSYRGNEQFF.